Listed here are 5 T cell receptor beta chains from one sample, sequenced in a study of control samples from healthy donors and cancer patients. The data were produced by immunoSEQ multiplex PCR, yet TCRdb's version contains in-frame clones alone and is incomplete. The sample table sets out about 200,000 clones. The sequencing input was blood. The receptors were sampled from a woman aged 30 to 39 in good health.

The chain joins TRBV28 to TRBJ1-3; maybe TRBD1 (6 bases). Germline V gene lookup returns CDR1 MDHEN and CDR2 SYDVKM. The CDR3 is made up of 15 amino acids. The V end was cut by 6 bases, the J end by 0 bases, with 12 bases between. CDR3 bases: TGTGCCAGCAGGTATCAGGGGAACTCTGGAAACACCATATATTTT. Translated, it gives CASRYQGNSGNTIYF.

This chain uses TRBV3-1 (or the pseudogene TRBV3-2) with TRBJ1-5, with D perhaps matching TRBD1 (6 bases). This CDR3 is 16 amino acids long. Germline loops: CDR1 LGHDT, CDR2 YNNKEL (reference sequence). Trimming shortened V by 1 base and J by 1 base, and 11 bases separated the two germline ends. Here the CDR3 reads CASSQGGGHSNQPQHF. CDR3 DNA: TGTGCCAGCAGCCAAGGAGGGGGGCACAGCAATCAGCCCCAGCATTTT.

This chain connects TRBV21-1 to TRBJ2-3; TRBD2 was called by the table and not checked on the DNA. TRBV21-1 is classified as a pseudogene. The CDR3 spans 16 residues. The CDR3 nucleotides read TGTGCCAGCCCCCAAGCGACTAGCGGGGGAACAGATACGCAGTATTTT. This translates into CASPQATSGGTDTQYF.

This chain's CDR3 is CASQGLEETQYF. In DNA, the CDR3 is TGCGCCAGTCAGGGGCTGGAGGAGACCCAGTACTTC. V gene TRBV5-1 combines with J gene TRBJ2-5; a weak D match, TRBD1 (6 bases). The CDR3 loop spans 12 amino acids. Germline CDR1 and CDR2: SGHRS and YFSETQ. V lost 8 bases to trimming and J lost 5 bases, with 13 bases between them. The variable domain in full, completed from reference TRBV5-1 and TRBJ2-5, reads KAGVTQTPRYLIKTRGQQVTLSCSPISGHRSVSWYQQTPGQGLQFLFEYFSETQRNKGNFPGRFSGRQFSNSRSEMNVSTLELGDSALYLCASQGLEETQYFGPGTRLLVL.

The genes are TRBV16 and TRBJ2-7; possibly TRBD1 for D (6 bases). The germline gives CDR1 KGHSY, CDR2 FQNENV. V gave up 3 bases and J gave up 0 bases, with 12 bases separating them. The CDR3 sequence is 15 residues long. The CDR3 DNA follows: TGTGCCAGCAGCCACGGACAGAAAAACTCCTACGAGCAGTACTTC. Protein product: CASSHGQKNSYEQYF.